This TCR beta chain stems from a study of Tregs in tolerant kidney transplant recipients. CD4+CD25+CD127- Tregs, CD4+CD25- non-Tregs, CD4 and CD8 cells were sorted. Study-wide points: Nucleotide sequences could not be compared across some patients' samples due to primer changes.

Looked up from germline, CDR1 is SGHNT and CDR2 is YYREEE (reference sequence). There are 18 residues in the CDR3. V shed 0 bases, J shed 0 bases, and the junction held 9 bases outside the gene matches. Generated by immunoSEQ multiplex PCR, the TCRdb table keeps only in-frame clones and is missing some. The sample carries 95,000 to 120,000 clones, 90% recorded once. As concerns this clone: Antigen unknown.

The V gene is TRBV5-4, the J gene TRBJ1-3; the match to TRBD1 covers 7 bases. The input for sequencing was CD4+ T cells from blood, taken before the transplant. This sequence was found in a human donor who received a combined kidney and bone marrow transplant. CDR3 bases: TGTGCCAGCAGCTTGGGATTACAGGGGTCGAGCTCTGGAAACACCATATATTTT. Its translation: CASSLGLQGSSSGNTIYF.